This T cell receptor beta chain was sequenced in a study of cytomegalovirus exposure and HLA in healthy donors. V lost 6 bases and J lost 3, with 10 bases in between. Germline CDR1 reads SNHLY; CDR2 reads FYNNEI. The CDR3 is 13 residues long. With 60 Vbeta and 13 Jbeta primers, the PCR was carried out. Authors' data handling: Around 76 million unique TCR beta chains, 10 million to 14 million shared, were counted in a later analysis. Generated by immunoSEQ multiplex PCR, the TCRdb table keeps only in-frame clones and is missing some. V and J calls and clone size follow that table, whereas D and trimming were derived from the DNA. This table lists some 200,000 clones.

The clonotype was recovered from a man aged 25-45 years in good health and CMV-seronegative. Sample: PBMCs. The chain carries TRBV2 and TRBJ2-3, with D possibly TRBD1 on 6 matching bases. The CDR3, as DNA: TGTGCCAGCAGGGGGGCTGGGACAGATACGCAGTATTTT. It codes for CASRGAGTDTQYF.